Below, 5 T cell receptor beta chains from the same sample are listed, as sequenced in a study of T cells in Graves' hyperthyroidism and ophthalmopathy. TCR beta CDR3 regions were amplified from RNA transcripts. Primed by the HTBI set, a first-round RT-PCR was run on the TCR CDR3. TCRdb processed the multiplex PCR reads anew with MiXCR; each CDR3 protein has one entry. The table records approximately 590,000 distinct CDR3 sequences, approximately 14% of them present only once. The sequenced material came from blood. The receptors derive from a woman in her 30s with Graves' hyperthyroidism.

The rearrangement joins TRBV20-1 to TRBJ2-3, with TRBD2 identical over 11 bases. Trimming removed 5 bases from V and 1 base from J; junction bases left unmatched: 14. Germline lookup yields CDR1 DFQATT and CDR2 SNEGSKA (reference sequence). CDR3 length: 18 amino acids. In DNA, the CDR3 is TGCAGTGCTCCTGATCTTAGCGGGAGGGCCGGGGGCACAGATACGCAGTATTTT. It specifies CSAPDLSGRAGGTDTQYF.

At least ten counts were recorded for this clonotype. V usage is TRBV28 and J usage is TRBJ2-7, with 10 bases aligning to TRBD2. Trimming removed 6 bases from V and 2 bases from J; junction bases left unmatched: 13. This CDR3 has 17 residues. The germline V gene encodes CDR1 MDHEN and CDR2 SYDVKM. The DNA of the CDR3 is TGTGCCAGCAGGGAAGGTTCTAGCGGGAGTCCCCCCTACGAGCAGTACTTC. This sequence encodes CASREGSSGSPPYEQYF. The whole variable domain, remainder taken from reference TRBV28 and TRBJ2-7, is DVKVTQSSRYLVKRTGEKVFLECVQDMDHENMFWYRQDPGLGLRLIYFSYDVKMKEKGDIPEGYSVSREKKERFSLILESASTNQTSMYLCASREGSSGSPPYEQYFGPGTRLTVT.

This clonotype has more than one count but fewer than ten. V is TRBV13 and J is TRBJ1-4; tentatively, D is TRBD1 (6 bases). The CDR3 loop spans 17 amino acids. Germline CDR1 PRHDT, CDR2 FYEKMQ (reference sequence). V lost 5 bases to trimming and J lost 2 bases, with 18 bases between them. CDR3 region: CASSPSGGVGTNEKLFF. CDR3 nucleotide sequence: TGTGCCAGCAGCCCCAGTGGGGGCGTTGGTACTAATGAAAAACTGTTTTTT. Together with reference TRBV13 and TRBJ1-4, the CDR3 gives the full variable domain: AAGVIQSPRHLIKEKRETATLKCYPIPRHDTVYWYQQGPGQDPQFLISFYEKMQSDKGSIPDRFSAQQFSDYHSELNMSSLELGDSALYFCASSPSGGVGTNEKLFFGSGTQLSVL.

This clonotype came up a few times. The rearrangement joins TRBV4-1 to TRBJ1-2, with TRBD1 as a possible D gene (5 bases). The V gene lost 0 bases and the J gene lost 3 bases, with 11 bases spanning the gap. This CDR3 has 15 residues. Germline assignment: CDR1 MGHRA and CDR2 YSYEKL. The CDR3 sequence: CASSQERQGDYGYTF. For the CDR3, the DNA is TGCGCCAGCAGCCAAGAAAGGCAGGGTGACTATGGCTACACCTTC.

This clonotype was counted at least ten times. This rearrangement joins TRBV6-1 to TRBJ1-1, with a tentative D call TRBD1 (6 bases). Germline loops: CDR1 MNHNS, CDR2 SASEGT. Trimming left V 6 bases short and J 1 base short, with 12 bases between. The CDR3 has 14 residues. The CDR3 protein is CASRGDRRNTEAFF. In nucleotides, the CDR3 is TGTGCCAGCAGGGGAGACAGGAGGAACACTGAAGCTTTCTTT.